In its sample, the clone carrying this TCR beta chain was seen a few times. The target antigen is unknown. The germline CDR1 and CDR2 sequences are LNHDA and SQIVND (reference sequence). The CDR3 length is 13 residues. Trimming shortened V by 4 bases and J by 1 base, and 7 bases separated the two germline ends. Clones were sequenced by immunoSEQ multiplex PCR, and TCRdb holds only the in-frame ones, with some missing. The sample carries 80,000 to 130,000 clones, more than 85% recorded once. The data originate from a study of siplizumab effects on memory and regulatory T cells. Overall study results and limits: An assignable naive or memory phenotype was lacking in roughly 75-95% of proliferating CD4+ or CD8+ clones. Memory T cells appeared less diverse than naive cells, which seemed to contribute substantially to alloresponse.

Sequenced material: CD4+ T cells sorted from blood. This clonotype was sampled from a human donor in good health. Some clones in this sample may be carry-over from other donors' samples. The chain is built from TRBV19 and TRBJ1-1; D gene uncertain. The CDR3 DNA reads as TGTGCCAGTAGTACCTCAGGGAACACTGAAGCTTTCTTT. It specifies CASSTSGNTEAFF. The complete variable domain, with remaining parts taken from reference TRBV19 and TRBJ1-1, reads DGGITQSPKYLFRKEGQNVTLSCEQNLNHDAMYWYRQDPGQGLRLIYYSQIVNDFQKGDIAEGYSVSREKKESFPLTVTSAQKNPTAFYLCASSTSGNTEAFFGQGTRLTVV.